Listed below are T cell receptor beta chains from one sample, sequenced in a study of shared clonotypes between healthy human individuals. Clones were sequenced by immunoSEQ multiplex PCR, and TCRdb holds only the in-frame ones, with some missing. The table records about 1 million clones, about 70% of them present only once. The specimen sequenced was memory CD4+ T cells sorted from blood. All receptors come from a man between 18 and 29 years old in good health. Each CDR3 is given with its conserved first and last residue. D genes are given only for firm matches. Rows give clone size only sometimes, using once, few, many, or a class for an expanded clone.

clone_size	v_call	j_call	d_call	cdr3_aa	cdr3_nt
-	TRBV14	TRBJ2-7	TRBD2	CASSLRGGAYEQHF	TGTGCCAGCAGCCTTCGGGGGGGCGCGTACGAGCAGCACTTC
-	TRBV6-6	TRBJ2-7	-	CASSYTPSQSYEQYF	TGTGCCAGCAGTTACACCCCTAGTCAATCATACGAGCAGTACTTC
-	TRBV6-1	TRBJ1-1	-	CASSDIRGVTEAFF	TGTGCCAGCAGTGATATTCGGGGCGTCACTGAAGCTTTCTTT
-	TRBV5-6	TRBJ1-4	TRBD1	CASSLGQGEKLFF	TGTGCCAGCAGCCTCGGACAGGGCGAAAAACTGTTTTTT
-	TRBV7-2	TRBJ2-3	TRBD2	CASSLAGTSGDTQYF	TGTGCCAGCAGCCTAGCCGGGACTAGCGGAGATACGCAGTATTTT
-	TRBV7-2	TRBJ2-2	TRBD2	CASSLVRGVTGELFF	TGTGCCAGCAGCTTAGTCCGGGGGGTCACCGGGGAGCTGTTTTTT
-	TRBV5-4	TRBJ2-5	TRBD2	CASSRSGEETQYF	TGTGCCAGCAGCAGGAGCGGGGAAGAGACCCAGTACTTC
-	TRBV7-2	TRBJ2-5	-	CASSSQRVGETQYF	TGTGCCAGCAGCTCCCAACGGGTAGGAGAGACCCAGTACTTC
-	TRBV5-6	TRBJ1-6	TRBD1	CASSTTGVGTDNSPLHF	TGTGCCAGCAGCACCACAGGGGTCGGGACCGATAATTCACCCCTCCACTTT
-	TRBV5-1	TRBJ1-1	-	CASSLGANEAFF	TGCGCCAGCAGCTTGGGCGCGAATGAAGCTTTCTTT
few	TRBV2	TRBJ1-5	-	CASTPGVLQPQHF	TGTGCCAGCACCCCGGGAGTCCTTCAGCCCCAGCATTTT
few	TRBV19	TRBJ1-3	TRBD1	CASSSFTGASGNTIYF	TGTGCCAGTAGTTCGTTCACAGGGGCCTCTGGAAACACCATATATTTT
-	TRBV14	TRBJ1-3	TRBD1	CASSQGTASGNTIYF	TGTGCCAGCAGCCAGGGGACAGCCTCTGGAAACACCATATATTTT
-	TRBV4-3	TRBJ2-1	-	CASSPQSYNEQFF	TGCGCCAGCAGCCCCCAGTCCTACAATGAGCAGTTCTTC
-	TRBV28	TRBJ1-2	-	CASSSRELGYGYTF	TGTGCCAGCAGTTCCCGGGAACTTGGCTATGGCTACACCTTC
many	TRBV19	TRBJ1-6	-	CASSIAYRQSGNSPLHF	TGTGCCAGTAGTATAGCTTACAGGCAGTCGGGTAATTCACCCCTCCACTTT
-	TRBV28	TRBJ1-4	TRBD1	CASSLGTGGWEKLFF	TGTGCCAGCAGTCTCGGGACAGGGGGGTGGGAAAAACTGTTTTTT
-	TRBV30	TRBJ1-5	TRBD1	CACQGQGGPQSGQPQHF	TGTGCCTGCCAAGGACAGGGAGGTCCCCAGTCGGGGCAGCCCCAGCATTTT
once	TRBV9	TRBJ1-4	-	CASSESGVANEKLFF	TGTGCCAGCAGCGAGTCAGGGGTGGCTAATGAAAAACTGTTTTTT
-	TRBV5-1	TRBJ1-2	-	CASSLERGGYTF	TGCGCCAGCAGCTTGGAGAGGGGTGGCTACACCTTC
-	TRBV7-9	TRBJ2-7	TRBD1	CASSFGQGMSEQYF	TGTGCCAGCAGCTTTGGACAGGGGATGAGCGAGCAGTACTTC
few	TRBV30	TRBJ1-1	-	CAWSSGTTGFF	TGTGCCTGGAGTTCAGGCACGACAGGTTTCTTT
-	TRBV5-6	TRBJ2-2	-	CASSLAWSMGPRRGELFF	TGTGCCAGCAGCTTGGCCTGGTCGATGGGCCCCCGACGCGGGGAGCTGTTTTTT
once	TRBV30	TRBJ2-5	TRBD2	CAWSVLDRGGRETQYF	TGTGCCTGGAGTGTACTCGATCGGGGGGGCCGAGAGACCCAGTACTTC
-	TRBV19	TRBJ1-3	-	CASSLQGLGNTIYF	TGTGCCAGTAGTCTCCAGGGTCTCGGAAACACCATATATTTT
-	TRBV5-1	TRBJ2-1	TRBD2	CASSRGLALYNEQFF	TGCGCCAGCAGCCGAGGACTAGCGCTCTACAATGAGCAGTTCTTC
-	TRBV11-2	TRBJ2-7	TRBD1	CASRQPGQGSYEQYF	TGTGCCAGCAGGCAACCGGGACAGGGCTCCTACGAGCAGTACTTC
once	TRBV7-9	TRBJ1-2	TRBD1	CASSLAGQGDGYTF	TGTGCCAGCAGCTTAGCAGGACAGGGGGATGGCTACACCTTC
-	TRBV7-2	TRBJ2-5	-	CASSLASSDKRTQYF	TGTGCCAGCAGCTTAGCGTCTAGCGATAAGAGAACCCAGTACTTC
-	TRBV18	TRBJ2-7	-	CASSVGNSYEQYF	TGTGCCAGCTCAGTAGGGAACTCCTACGAGCAGTACTTC
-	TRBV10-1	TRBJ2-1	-	CASSGTLGFYNEQFF	TGCGCCAGCAGTGGGACATTGGGCTTCTACAATGAGCAGTTCTTC